The entry below gives a single TCR beta chain sequence along with its context. The antigen is not known. The data originate from a study of regulatory T cells in long-lasting Graves disease. Study-level findings and limits: Newly diagnosed patients shared about a thousand public clonotypes; persistent patients shared under 3,000. Among samples with persistent disease, TRBV28, TRBJ1-2 and TRBJ2-5 were favored.

The TCR beta library used iRepertoire HTBI primers with Arm-PCR amplification of CDR3. TCRdb re-called the multiplex PCR reads with MiXCR, one entry per CDR3 protein. The sample contains 560,000 or so distinct CDR3 sequences, roughly 15% of which appear only once. Time point given: newly diagnosed GD, antithyroid drugs for less than 3 months. PBMCs provided the RNA from which the TCR library was made. Per American Thyroid Association guidelines, Graves' disease was diagnosed. Germline V CDR1 and CDR2: LNHDA, SQIVND (reference sequence). The CDR3 runs to 15 residues. The germline V and J ends were trimmed by 3 bases and 6 bases, with 18 bases remaining between them. The sample was also linked to a second study, of T cells in Graves' hyperthyroidism and ophthalmopathy. Per that study: Most clonotypes that expanded in the thyroid above 0.001 also showed up in blood.

The material sequenced was peripheral blood mononuclear cells (PBMCs), taken at new diagnosis, from a patient treated with antithyroid drugs. This rearrangement joins TRBV19 to TRBJ2-7; possibly TRBD1 for D (7 bases). This receptor was obtained from a man between 18 and 35 years old with Graves disease. Here the CDR3 DNA reads TGTGCCAGTAGTATTGACGCGGGACAGTACTTCGAGCAGTACTTC. Translation: CASSIDAGQYFEQYF.